One sample yielded the 21 T cell receptor beta chains listed below, sequenced in a study of beta chain features in type 1 diabetes. Expressed TCRB transcripts were sequenced after all isolated RNA was converted to cDNA. Assay: immunoSEQ multiplex PCR; the TCRdb copy retains only in-frame clones and omits some. The data hold under 900,000 clones, with 15% to 20% observed a single time. Sequences were obtained from naive CD4+ T cells from blood. These receptor sequences come from a woman in her late teens or twenties in good health.

The chain is built from TRBV5-1 and TRBJ2-7, with 10 bases identical to TRBD1. V gave up 4 bases and J gave up 3 bases; unmatched junction bases: 7. CDR3 length equals 15 residues. Germline-derived CDR1 and CDR2 are SGHRS and YFSETQ. The CDR3: CASSAGTGAIYEQYF. The CDR3, as DNA: TGCGCCAGCAGCGCAGGGACAGGGGCCATCTACGAGCAGTACTTC.

This chain joins TRBV6-5 and TRBJ2-3; D is ambiguous. Trimming cost V 0 bases and J 0 bases, with 10 bases left between them. The CDR3 consists of 16 residues. In germline, CDR1 is MNHEY, CDR2 SVGAGI. The DNA of the CDR3 is TGTGCCAGCAGTTACTCGTTGCCGTTAAGCACAGATACGCAGTATTTT. Its translation: CASSYSLPLSTDTQYF.

The V gene is TRBV4-2, the J gene TRBJ2-4, with no clear D. Germline-derived CDR1 and CDR2 are LGHNA and YNFKEQ. The V end was cut by 0 bases, the J end by 7 bases, with 13 bases between. This CDR3 has 15 amino acids. The CDR3, as DNA: TGTGCCAGCAGCCAAGAAGGTGGAGTGCTTAACATTCAGTACTTC. This sequence encodes CASSQEGGVLNIQYF.

This clone was recorded a few times. This chain joins TRBV19 and TRBJ1-5; a weak D match, TRBD1 (6 bases). Trimming stripped 6 bases from V and 2 bases from J, with 14 bases between. CDR1 LNHDA and CDR2 SQIVND come from the germline V gene (reference sequence). The CDR3 loop spans 15 amino acids. The CDR3 sequence: CASRDQGYRNQPQHF. Here the CDR3 DNA reads TGTGCCAGTAGAGACCAGGGGTATCGCAATCAGCCCCAGCATTTT.

The rearrangement joins TRBV7-2 to TRBJ2-3; D ambiguous. V dropped 4 bases and J dropped 2 bases, with 13 bases sitting between them. CDR1 and CDR2 (germline): SGHTA, FQGNSA. The CDR3 runs 15 residues. The CDR3 region has the DNA TGTGCCAGCAGCTCGACCCCCCGAGCCACAGATACGCAGTATTTT. Amino acids: CASSSTPRATDTQYF.

This clone was detected only a few times. The rearrangement uses TRBV7-8 and TRBJ2-1; D perhaps matches TRBD2 (6 bases). Germline-derived CDR1 and CDR2 are SGHVS and FQNEAQ. The CDR3 is 15 amino acids. Deletions cut 4 bases from V and 6 bases from J, with 16 bases between. CDR3 bases: TGTGCCAGCAGCTCGAGACTAGGAGAGGGCAATGAGCAGTTCTTC. Its translation is CASSSRLGEGNEQFF. The entire variable domain, with the rest obtained from reference TRBV7-8 and TRBJ2-1, is as follows: GAGVSQSPRYKVAKRGQDVALRCDPISGHVSLFWYQQALGQGPEFLTYFQNEAQLDKSGLPSDRFFAERPEGSVSTLKIQRTQQEDSAVYLCASSSRLGEGNEQFFGPGTRLTVL.

The chain links TRBV5-8 to TRBJ1-5, with D unclear. This CDR3 is built from 12 residues. V was pared by 3 bases and J by 4 bases, with 5 bases between. CDR1 is SGHTS and CDR2 is YDEGEE in the germline V gene. CDR3 in amino acids: CASSYPNQPQHF. The CDR3 DNA sequence: TGTGCCAGCAGCTATCCAAATCAGCCCCAGCATTTT. The variable domain in full, with the rest retrieved from reference TRBV5-8 and TRBJ1-5, is EAGVTQSPTHLIKTRGQQATLRCSPISGHTSVYWYQQALGLGLQFLLWYDEGEERNRGNFPPRFSGRQFPNYSSELNVNALELEDSALYLCASSYPNQPQHFGDGTRLSIL.

This chain links TRBV11-2 with TRBJ2-7, with 7 nucleotides matching TRBD1. V lost 0 bases, J lost 2 bases, and 7 bases stayed unmatched. The CDR3 is 16 amino acids. The germline V gene encodes CDR1 SGHAT and CDR2 FQNNGV. The CDR3 loop is CASSLDLGGTTYEQYF. CDR3 coding DNA: TGTGCCAGCAGCTTAGATCTAGGGGGCACCACCTACGAGCAGTACTTC.

The chain has TRBV18 and TRBJ2-1; 9 nucleotides align to TRBD1. CDR1 KGHSH and CDR2 LQKENI come from the germline V gene. This CDR3 comprises 15 residues. The V segment lost 4 bases and the J segment 8 bases; nucleotides outside the gene matches: 9. In DNA form, the CDR3 reads TGTGCCAGCTCACTACAGGGGGCAGAGTATGATGAGCAGTTCTTC. As protein: CASSLQGAEYDEQFF.

The chain joins TRBV5-5 to TRBJ2-6, with a possible D match to TRBD2 (6 bases). The CDR3 runs to 15 residues. Per the germline V gene, CDR1 is SGHKS and CDR2 is YYEKEE (reference sequence). Trimming left V 1 base short and J 2 bases short, with 7 bases between. The DNA of the CDR3 is TGTGCCAGCAGCTTGACGGGAGCTGGGGCCAACGTCCTGACTTTC. Translating it yields CASSLTGAGANVLTF.

This clone was seen a few times. V and J are TRBV7-2 and TRBJ2-1, with 7 bases matching TRBD2. This CDR3 spans 15 amino acids. Germline V gene data show CDR1 as SGHTA and CDR2 as FQGNSA. V was clipped by 5 bases and J by 3 bases; unmatched bases: 7. The CDR3 DNA reads TGTGCCAGCAGCCCCGGGGCGGGAGACTACAATGAGCAGTTCTTC. Translating it yields CASSPGAGDYNEQFF.

The CDR3 reads CASSGDGLISYEQYF. Here the CDR3 DNA reads TGCGCCAGCAGCGGAGACGGACTGATCTCCTACGAGCAGTACTTC. V gene TRBV5-1 combines with J gene TRBJ2-7; D possibly corresponds to TRBD2 (5 bases). The CDR3 is 15 residues long. Per germline, CDR1 SGHRS and CDR2 YFSETQ. Trimming cost V 4 bases and J 0 bases, with 14 bases left between them.

The chain combines TRBV14 with TRBJ1-2, with D unresolved. V was trimmed by 0 bases and J by 5 bases, leaving 10 bases between them. This CDR3 comprises 14 residues. CDR1 and CDR2 (germline): SGHDN, FVKESK. DNA of the CDR3: TGTGCCAGCAGCCAAGATGGAAGAGGGTATGGCTACACCTTC. As protein: CASSQDGRGYGYTF.

The rearrangement uses TRBV2 and TRBJ2-2; no definite D call. The CDR3 is 14 residues long. Per the germline V gene, CDR1 is SNHLY and CDR2 is FYNNEI. The ends were cut back, 8 bases at V and 1 base at J, with 11 bases in the middle. CDR3 nucleotide sequence: TGTGCCAGCTGGGCCGAACGGAACACCGGGGAGCTGTTTTTT. Translation gives CASWAERNTGELFF.

There are a few counts of this clone. The chain is built from TRBV2 and TRBJ1-5, with D possibly matching TRBD1 (5 bases). Trimming cost V 7 bases and J 0 bases, with 13 bases left between them. The V gene's germline CDR1 is SNHLY and CDR2 FYNNEI. CDR3 length: 15 residues. The CDR3, as DNA: TGTGCCAGCACCCAGGGAGGGTATAGCAATCAGCCCCAGCATTTT. Its translation: CASTQGGYSNQPQHF.

The table lists this clone with a few counts. The chain has TRBV5-1 and TRBJ2-1, with D perhaps matching TRBD1 (6 bases). With 0 bases removed from V and 2 bases from J, the gap between germline ends came to 6 bases. Germline CDR1 and CDR2: SGHRS and YFSETQ. There are 14 residues in the CDR3. CDR3 sequence reads: CASSLDRAYNEQFF. The DNA of the CDR3 is TGCGCCAGCAGCTTGGACAGGGCCTACAATGAGCAGTTCTTC.

The CDR3 nucleotides read TGTGCCAGCAGTTTATCGGCTAGCGGGAGATCCTACGAGCAGTACTTC. Protein: CASSLSASGRSYEQYF. The chain carries TRBV27 and TRBJ2-7, with 10 bases lining up with TRBD2. Germline-derived CDR1 and CDR2 are MNHEY and SMNVEV (reference sequence). Trimming at V came to 0 bases and at J to 1 base, leaving 3 bases not matched to a gene. This CDR3 has 16 residues.

This clone has only a few counts. Other DNA sequences from this sample encode an identical CDR3 as well. The chain carries TRBV4-2 and TRBJ2-5, with 10 bases aligning to TRBD2. After removal of 2 bases from V and 8 bases from J, the junction contained 11 bases not matched to a gene. The CDR3 is made up of 16 amino acids. CDR1 is LGHNA, CDR2 YNFKEQ, per germline. CDR3 amino acids: CASSQLAGVSLPTQYF. The CDR3 DNA reads as TGTGCCAGCAGCCAACTAGCGGGAGTCAGTCTTCCCACCCAGTACTTC.

The V and J genes are TRBV7-6 and TRBJ1-3; 8 nucleotides agree with TRBD1. The V segment lost 5 bases and the J segment 0 bases; nucleotides outside the gene matches: 6. The V gene's germline CDR1 is SGHVS and CDR2 FNYEAQ. The CDR3 spans 16 residues. The CDR3 loop is CASSEIQGGSGNTIYF. The DNA for the CDR3 is TGTGCCAGCAGCGAGATACAGGGGGGCTCTGGAAACACCATATATTTT.

A few counts support this clone. The chain links TRBV21-1 to TRBJ2-7; the listed D gene, TRBD1, was not tested against the DNA. TRBV21-1 is a pseudogene segment. The CDR3 sequence is 16 residues long. CDR3 bases: TGTGCCAGCACCCCTAAGTTGGCAGGGTACCCCTACGAGCAGTACTTC. This encodes CASTPKLAGYPYEQYF.

This clone was found a few times. The chain recombines TRBV5-5 with TRBJ2-5, with D hard to call. The CDR3 contains 14 residues. Germline-derived CDR1 and CDR2 are SGHKS and YYEKEE (reference sequence). V was trimmed by 2 bases and J by 2 bases, leaving 10 bases between them. CDR3 amino acids: CASSFAWLQETQYF. The CDR3 nucleotides read TGTGCCAGCAGCTTTGCCTGGCTACAAGAGACCCAGTACTTC.